The TCR beta chain described here comes from a study of OX40 agonist ivuxolimab in advanced cancers. For the study at large: The mean age was approximately 60 years, ranging from 23 to 79, with 80% to 85% of participants male. General study points: Dose levels from 0.1 to 3.0 mg/kg saw CD4+ and CD8+ blood T cells expand clonally by week 6. Relative to CD4+, CD8+ T cells held more expanded clones on average.

The repertoire was sequenced with immunoSEQ multiplex PCR; TCRdb's copy has only in-frame clones and lacks some. The sample contains 60,000 to 90,000 clones, around 80% of which appear only once. With respect to this clone: Its antigen remains unknown.

Trimming removed 0 bases from V and 8 bases from J, with 13 bases in between. The CDR3 has 14 amino acids. Germline V gene sequence: CDR1 SGHDN, CDR2 FVKESK. This clonotype was obtained from an adult with an advanced solid tumor such as melanoma, head and neck, liver or kidney cancer. This chain links TRBV14 with TRBJ1-2, with no clear D. The starting material was CD4+ or CD8+ T cells sorted from blood, obtained in a trial of the OX40 agonist ivuxolimab. The CDR3 DNA reads TGTGCCAGCAGCCAAGACTCGATGATTTTGGGCTACACCTTC. This sequence encodes CASSQDSMILGYTF.